The 19 T cell receptor beta chains below all came from one sample that was sequenced in a study of vaccination and CD4 T cells after COVID-19. Which antigens these TCRs recognize remains unknown. Time point described: late sampling 161 to 241 days after vaccination in a few convalescent patients. The treatment was: roughly 10-day PBMC culture with coronavirus spike peptide pools or control peptides (ViraFEST assay). Cultured CD4+ T cell DNA underwent sequencing with the Oncomine TCR Beta short-read assay. TCRdb processed the PCR reads anew with MiXCR; each CDR3 protein has one entry. The data show approximately 18,000 distinct CDR3 sequences, 45% to 60% seen once. The sequenced sample was CD4+ T cells from blood, cultured in vitro, obtained about 7 months after SARS-CoV-2 vaccination. Receptors originate from a human donor who had recovered from COVID-19.

This clonotype was observed a few times. The rearrangement links TRBV20-1 to TRBJ1-2; 8 positions match TRBD1. The CDR3 consists of 13 residues. With 4 bases clipped from V and 7 bases from J, the junction kept 8 bases outside the gene matches. Germline assignment: CDR1 DFQATT and CDR2 SNEGSKA (reference sequence). The CDR3 DNA sequence: TGCAGTGCTACAGCCCAGGGGGCGAGTGGCTACACCTTC. The encoded protein is CSATAQGASGYTF.

The chain couples TRBV6-1 to TRBJ1-6; D unclear. Trimming stripped 7 bases from V and 0 bases from J, with 7 bases between. This CDR3 has 14 amino acids. CDR1 MNHNS and CDR2 SASEGT come from the germline V gene. In DNA form, the CDR3 reads TGTGCCAGCACGGGAAGCTCCTATAATTCACCCCTCCACTTT. Its translation is CASTGSSYNSPLHF.

This chain connects TRBV20-1 to TRBJ1-1; D is ambiguous. CDR1 and CDR2 from the germline V gene are DFQATT and SNEGSKA (reference sequence). The V gene lost 1 base and the J gene lost 4 bases, with 10 bases spanning the gap. The CDR3 has 13 residues. DNA for the CDR3: TGCAGTGCTAGAGCGGGTGCCTTCACTGAAGCTTTCTTT. Translated: CSARAGAFTEAFF.

The chain couples TRBV19 to TRBJ1-2; D is unresolved. Germline V lookup: CDR1 LNHDA, CDR2 SQIVND (reference sequence). The CDR3 is 15 residues long. V was cut by 3 bases and J by 4 bases, with 15 bases left in between. CDR3 bases: TGTGCCAGTAGTATCGGGCAGACCGGCGGCTATGGCTACACCTTC. It translates to CASSIGQTGGYGYTF.

J is TRBJ1-5 and V is TRBV7-2; 7 nucleotides match TRBD1. CDR1 is SGHTA, CDR2 FQGNSA, per germline. The CDR3 is 14 residues long. The junction had 5 bases not matched to a gene; V was cut back by 5 bases and J by 4 bases. The CDR3 loop is CASSGRQGNQPQHF. The CDR3 DNA reads TGTGCCAGCAGCGGCCGACAGGGTAATCAGCCCCAGCATTTT.

The sample holds a few counts of this clonotype. This chain connects TRBV24-1 to TRBJ2-1, with D possibly matching TRBD1 (5 bases). This CDR3 has 16 amino acids. Germline CDR1 is KGHDR and CDR2 is SFDVKD. V shed 0 bases and J shed 4 bases, with 12 bases lying between them. CDR3 in DNA: TGTGCCACCAGTGATTTGCAGGGCGGCATATACAATGAGCAGTTCTTC. Protein product: CATSDLQGGIYNEQFF.

The chain combines TRBV7-9 with TRBJ2-3; TRBD1 matches at 8 bases. The germline gives CDR1 SEHNR, CDR2 FQNEAQ (reference sequence). V lost 11 bases to trimming and J lost 3 bases; unmatched junction nucleotides: 10. This CDR3 is built from 14 residues. For the CDR3, the DNA is TGTGCCGGGGGAAACAGGGGGTGGACAGATACGCAGTATTTT. This encodes CAGGNRGWTDTQYF.

The chain joins TRBV6-1 to TRBJ2-3; the match to TRBD2 covers 15 bases. This CDR3 has 15 amino acids. Germline V CDR1 and CDR2: MNHNS, SASEGT. With V trimmed by 7 bases and J by 3 bases, 2 bases remained unmatched. In nucleotides, the CDR3 is TGTGCCAGCACCGGACTAGCGGGGGGGACAGATACGCAGTATTTT. Protein sequence: CASTGLAGGTDTQYF.

A few counts support this clonotype. The genes are TRBV6-1 and TRBJ1-6; D is uncertain. The CDR3 runs 15 residues. Germline V CDR1 and CDR2: MNHNS, SASEGT. V lost 5 bases, J lost 7 bases, and 15 bases lay in between. CDR3 amino acids: CASSPGPAQNSPLHF. DNA for the CDR3: TGTGCCAGCAGTCCTGGACCAGCGCAGAATTCACCCCTCCACTTT.

This chain connects TRBV6-5 to TRBJ2-6; possibly TRBD1 or TRBD2 for D (5 bases each). CDR1 and CDR2 (germline): MNHEY, SVGAGI. V lost 2 bases and J lost 0, with 11 bases in between. The CDR3 has 17 amino acids. Written as DNA, the CDR3 is TGTGCCAGCAGTTACCAGGGACCCGACTCTGGGGCCAACGTCCTGACTTTC. It yields the protein CASSYQGPDSGANVLTF.

The CDR3 DNA reads TGTGCCAGCAGCTTAGCTTGGGGGGGCACTGAAGCTTTCTTT. It yields the protein CASSLAWGGTEAFF. The V call is TRBV7-2, the J call TRBJ1-1, with D possibly being TRBD1 (5 bases). The CDR3 sequence is 14 residues long. The V gene lost 0 bases and the J gene lost 4 bases, with 9 bases spanning the gap. Germline loops: CDR1 SGHTA, CDR2 FQGNSA. The full variable domain, in which reference TRBV7-2 and TRBJ1-1 provide the parts outside the CDR3, is GAGVSQSPSNKVTEKGKDVELRCDPISGHTALYWYRQSLGQGLEFLIYFQGNSAPDKSGLPSDRFSAERTGGSVSTLTIQRTQQEDSAVYLCASSLAWGGTEAFFGQGTRLTVV.

This clonotype was detected once. The CDR3 coding sequence is TGCAGTGCTAGAGCCCCTCTCGAGGGGGTGTCAGGGAATGAGCAGTACTTC. Encoded protein: CSARAPLEGVSGNEQYF. The rearrangement joins TRBV20-1 to TRBJ2-7, with D possibly matching TRBD1 (6 bases). The CDR3 contains 17 residues. V was shortened by 1 base and J by 7 bases, with 26 bases between the two germline ends. Germline CDR1 DFQATT, CDR2 SNEGSKA (reference sequence).

The chain couples TRBV7-2 to TRBJ2-7; D is unclear. V lost 5 bases and J lost 2, with 4 bases in between. CDR1 SGHTA and CDR2 FQGNSA come from the germline V gene. The CDR3 is made up of 11 amino acids. The CDR3: CASSAAYEQYF. The CDR3 DNA reads TGTGCCAGCAGCGCTGCCTACGAGCAGTACTTC.

The rearrangement joins TRBV28 to TRBJ2-2; weak D call: TRBD1 (6 bases). This CDR3 is built from 11 residues. The V gene's germline CDR1 is MDHEN and CDR2 SYDVKM. V was cut by 6 bases and J by 9 bases, with 8 bases left in between. CDR3 nucleotides: TGTGCCAGCAGACAGGGCTGGGAGCTGTTTTTT. As protein: CASRQGWELFF.

A few counts support this clonotype. V is TRBV27 and J is TRBJ2-5; perhaps TRBD1 as D (5 bases). The CDR3 runs to 16 residues. CDR1 is MNHEY, CDR2 SMNVEV, per germline (reference sequence). V dropped 3 bases and J dropped 1 base, with 15 bases sitting between them. Here the CDR3 DNA reads TGTGCCAGCAGTTTCCGAACCGGACACCCCCAAGAGACCCAGTACTTC. Protein: CASSFRTGHPQETQYF.

The CDR3 nucleotides are TGTGCCAGCAGCTTTGGGACCAACTACAATGAGCAGTTCTTC. It codes for CASSFGTNYNEQFF. The genes are TRBV7-6 and TRBJ2-1; D may be TRBD1 or TRBD2 (5 bases each). Per germline, CDR1 SGHVS and CDR2 FNYEAQ. V lost 3 bases to trimming and J lost 3 bases, with 9 bases between them. This CDR3 comprises 14 residues.

J is TRBJ1-2 and V is TRBV19; the D gene is possibly TRBD1 (5 bases). The germline CDR1 and CDR2 sequences are LNHDA and SQIVND (reference sequence). V shed 3 bases and J shed 10 bases, with 18 bases lying between them. The CDR3 covers 14 residues. In DNA, the CDR3 is TGTGCCAGTAGTATTCAAGTGGGGACGCGTGACTACACCTTC. Its translation is CASSIQVGTRDYTF.

This sequence joins TRBV27 and TRBJ1-2; maybe TRBD1 (6 bases). Germline values: CDR1 MNHEY, CDR2 SMNVEV (reference sequence). This CDR3 contains 15 residues. Trimming took 1 base from V and 4 from J, leaving 13 bases between them. CDR3 sequence reads: CASSLFGGRGYGYTF. The DNA for the CDR3 is TGTGCCAGCAGTTTATTCGGGGGGCGCGGCTATGGCTACACCTTC.

This clonotype has more than one count but fewer than ten. The gene calls are TRBV7-9 and TRBJ2-6, with a possible D match to TRBD2 (6 bases). CDR1 and CDR2 from the germline V gene are SEHNR and FQNEAQ (reference sequence). This CDR3 is 16 amino acids long. V shed 5 bases and J shed 1 base, with 12 bases lying between them. This chain's CDR3 is CASSEGGASGANVLTF. CDR3 sequence (DNA): TGTGCCAGCAGCGAGGGCGGGGCATCTGGGGCCAACGTCCTGACTTTC.